A selection of T cell receptor beta chains follows, all from one sample in a study of human T cells and chemical hapten exposure. Using its own MiXCR run on the RACE reads, TCRdb lists one record per CDR3 protein. The sample records about 48,000 distinct CDR3 sequences, 8% to 10% being singletons. Specimen: whole blood, collected in connection with sensitization to the hapten diphenylcyclopropenone (DPC). The source is a woman between 40 and 50 years old with alopecia areata. Some clones in this sample may be carry-over from other donors' samples. CDR3s include the opening cysteine and the closing phenylalanine or tryptophan.

J: TRBJ2-1; length: 16; V: TRBV4-1; CDR3: CASSQVVGGGGYEQFF
J: TRBJ1-1; length: 14; V: TRBV30; CDR3: CAWIPGYTNTEAFF
J: TRBJ2-5; length: 16; V: TRBV11-2; CDR3: CASSLGPGGPQETQYF
J: TRBJ1-6; length: 14; V: TRBV2; CDR3: CASSETDRIQALHF
J: TRBJ1-2; length: 12; V: TRBV12-3/TRBV12-4; CDR3: CASSLGLPGYTF
J: TRBJ2-3; length: 18; V: TRBV29-1; CDR3: CSVEDWGQGPTSTDTQYF
J: TRBJ2-7; length: 13; V: TRBV5-1; CDR3: CAISFTGAPEQYF
J: TRBJ2-2; length: 12; V: TRBV29-1; CDR3: CSGSKNTGELFF
J: TRBJ2-3; length: 13; V: TRBV24-1; CDR3: CATIGQNTDTQYF
J: TRBJ2-7; length: 14; V: TRBV28; CDR3: CASRYGTATYEQYF
J: TRBJ2-5; length: 13; V: TRBV5-1; CDR3: CASSLTALQTQYF
J: TRBJ2-4; length: 14; V: TRBV7-9; CDR3: CASSSTGGGNIQYF
J: TRBJ2-7; length: 13; V: TRBV25-1; CDR3: CASSEWAVYEQYF
J: TRBJ1-5; length: 14; V: TRBV2; CDR3: CASSEAGEFQPQHF
J: TRBJ1-5; length: 14; V: TRBV12-3/TRBV12-4; CDR3: CASSLGRRNQPQHF
J: TRBJ2-1; length: 13; V: TRBV6-2/TRBV6-3; CDR3: CASSGGLAGEQFF
J: TRBJ2-7; length: 12; V: TRBV7-9; CDR3: CASSRGTYEQYF
J: TRBJ2-3; length: 15; V: TRBV6-4; CDR3: CASSDSGKGADTQYF
J: TRBJ2-3; length: 12; V: TRBV27; CDR3: CASSPVGNTQYF
J: TRBJ2-5; length: 13; V: TRBV2; CDR3: CASRRASTETQYF
J: TRBJ2-7; length: 17; V: TRBV6-2/TRBV6-3; CDR3: CASTSSTGVSLLHEQYF
J: TRBJ2-3; length: 12; V: TRBV11-2; CDR3: CASSPDRGTQYF
J: TRBJ1-1; length: 12; V: TRBV7-9; CDR3: CASSLKDTEAFF
J: TRBJ2-5; length: 13; V: TRBV9; CDR3: CASSVSYRETQYF
J: TRBJ2-4; length: 18; V: TRBV7-9; CDR3: CASSPGALDRLAKNIQYF
J: TRBJ1-2; length: 12; V: TRBV7-9; CDR3: CASSPVNYGYTF
J: TRBJ2-1; length: 14; V: TRBV5-1; CDR3: CASSYPEGRNEQFF
J: TRBJ2-7; length: 14; V: TRBV5-1; CDR3: CASSLGTGLYEQYF
J: TRBJ2-2; length: 15; V: TRBV5-1; CDR3: CASSLDGHYTGELFF
J: TRBJ2-7; length: 13; V: TRBV7-6; CDR3: CASSLDRVGEQYF
J: TRBJ2-1; length: 16; V: TRBV5-1; CDR3: CASSRGHRDLYNEQFF
J: TRBJ1-4; length: 14; V: TRBV4-1; CDR3: CASSVSAVNEKLFF
J: TRBJ2-3; length: 14; V: TRBV5-1; CDR3: CASRTGEDTDTQYF
J: TRBJ1-2; length: 14; V: TRBV7-6; CDR3: CASSLTGGNYGYTF
J: TRBJ1-2; length: 12; V: TRBV29-1; CDR3: CSVGQLLYGYTF
J: TRBJ2-7; length: 15; V: TRBV30; CDR3: CASRDRDYALYEQYF
J: TRBJ2-1; length: 16; V: TRBV7-6; CDR3: CASSLGTGSSYNEQFF